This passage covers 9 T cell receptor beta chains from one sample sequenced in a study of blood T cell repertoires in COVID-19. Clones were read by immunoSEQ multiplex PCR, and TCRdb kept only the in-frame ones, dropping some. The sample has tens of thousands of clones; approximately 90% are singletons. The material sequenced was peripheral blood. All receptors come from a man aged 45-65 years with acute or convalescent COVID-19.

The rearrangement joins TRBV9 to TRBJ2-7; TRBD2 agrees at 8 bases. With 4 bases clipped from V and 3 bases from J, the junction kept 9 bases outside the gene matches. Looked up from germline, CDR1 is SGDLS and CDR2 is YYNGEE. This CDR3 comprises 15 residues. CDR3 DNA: TGTGCCAGCAGCCCCTCTAGCGGGTCCCTCTACGAGCAGTACTTC. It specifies CASSPSSGSLYEQYF.

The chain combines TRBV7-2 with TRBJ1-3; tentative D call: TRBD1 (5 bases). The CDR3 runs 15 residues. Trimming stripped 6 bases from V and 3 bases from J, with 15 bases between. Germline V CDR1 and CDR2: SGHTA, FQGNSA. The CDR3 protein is CASRQGAFGGNTIYF. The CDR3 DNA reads TGTGCCAGCAGACAAGGGGCATTTGGTGGAAACACCATATATTTT. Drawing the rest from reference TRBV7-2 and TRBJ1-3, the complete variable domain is GAGVSQSPSNKVTEKGKDVELRCDPISGHTALYWYRQSLGQGLEFLIYFQGNSAPDKSGLPSDRFSAERTGGSVSTLTIQRTQQEDSAVYLCASRQGAFGGNTIYFGEGSWLTVV.

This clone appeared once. CDR3 coding DNA: TGTGCCAGCTCACCCCAGTACAGGGAATCCTACGAGCAGTACTTC. The encoded protein is CASSPQYRESYEQYF. The chain combines TRBV18 with TRBJ2-7; a weak D match, TRBD1 (6 bases). The CDR3 consists of 15 residues. Germline lookup yields CDR1 KGHSH and CDR2 LQKENI. Trimming stripped 3 bases from V and 1 base from J, with 13 bases between.

The CDR3 sequence: CASSPRQGEKLFF. CDR3 nucleotide sequence: TGTGCCAGCAGCCCAAGACAGGGAGAAAAACTGTTTTTT. The chain is built from TRBV6-5 and TRBJ1-4, with 7 positions matching TRBD1. CDR1 MNHEY and CDR2 SVGAGI come from the germline V gene. J lost 8 bases, V lost 6 bases, and 6 bases had no gene match. CDR3 length: 13 amino acids.

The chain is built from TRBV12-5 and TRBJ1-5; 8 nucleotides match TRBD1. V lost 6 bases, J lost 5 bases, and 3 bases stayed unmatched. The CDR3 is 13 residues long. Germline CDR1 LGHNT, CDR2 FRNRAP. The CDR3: CASGGTGHQPQHF. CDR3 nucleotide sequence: TGTGCTAGTGGGGGGACAGGTCATCAGCCCCAGCATTTT.

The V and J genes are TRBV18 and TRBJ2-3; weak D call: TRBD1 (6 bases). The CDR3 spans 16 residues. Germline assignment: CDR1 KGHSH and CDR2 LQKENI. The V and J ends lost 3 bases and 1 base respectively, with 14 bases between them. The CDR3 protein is CASSPSMDRGTDTQYF. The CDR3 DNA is TGTGCCAGCTCACCGTCTATGGACAGAGGCACAGATACGCAGTATTTT.

CDR3 residues: CASSPPIRQGTYGYTF. The CDR3, as DNA: TGTGCCAGCAGCCCCCCGATTCGACAGGGAACCTATGGCTACACCTTC. The genes are TRBV5-4 and TRBJ1-2; 7 bases are a match to TRBD1. The V gene's germline CDR1 is SGHNT and CDR2 YYREEE (reference sequence). The CDR3 length is 16 residues. The J segment lost 4 bases and the V segment lost 4 bases, leaving 13 bases of the junction unmatched.

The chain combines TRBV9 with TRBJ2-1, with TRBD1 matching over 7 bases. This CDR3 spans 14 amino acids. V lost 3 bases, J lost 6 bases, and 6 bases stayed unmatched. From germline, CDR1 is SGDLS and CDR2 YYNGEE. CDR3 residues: CASSAWDRINEQFF. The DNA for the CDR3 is TGTGCCAGCAGCGCTTGGGACAGAATCAATGAGCAGTTCTTC.

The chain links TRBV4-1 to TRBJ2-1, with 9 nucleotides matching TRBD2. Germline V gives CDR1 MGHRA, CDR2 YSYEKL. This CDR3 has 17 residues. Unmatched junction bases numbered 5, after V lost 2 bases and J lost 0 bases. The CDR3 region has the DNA TGCGCCAGCAGCCAATGGGTAGCGGGGGACTCCTACAATGAGCAGTTCTTC. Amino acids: CASSQWVAGDSYNEQFF.